These 3 T cell receptor beta chains came from one sample sequenced in a study of blood T cells in healthy people across ages. Together with a sample-barcoded 5' primer, a J-beta primer mix was included in a second PCR lasting about 6 to 11 cycles. TCRdb reprocessed the 5' RACE reads via MiXCR and lists one record per CDR3 protein. The sample lists about 830,000 distinct CDR3 sequences; 58% were seen once. The sample consisted of blood. The receptors derive from a man younger than 40 in good health.

This rearrangement joins TRBV5-1 to TRBJ2-7; 9 nucleotides align to TRBD1. Germline loops: CDR1 SGHRS, CDR2 YFSETQ. Trimming took 4 bases from V and 6 from J; bases not matched to a gene: 5. The CDR3 totals 13 residues. In DNA, the CDR3 is TGCGCCAGCAGCGTGGGACAGGGTGCCGAGCAGTACTTC. Its protein is CASSVGQGAEQYF.

The chain combines TRBV2 with TRBJ2-3; no firm D call. Germline CDR1 SNHLY, CDR2 FYNNEI. There are 13 residues in the CDR3. Trimming shortened V by 4 bases and J by 0 bases, and 5 bases separated the two germline ends. The CDR3 here is CASSVLSTDTQYF. The CDR3 nucleotides are TGTGCCAGCAGTGTCTTGAGCACAGATACGCAGTATTTT.

This clonotype occurred once. The rearrangement links TRBV3-1 to TRBJ2-3; D is ambiguous. The germline V and J ends were trimmed by 7 bases and 3 bases, with 11 bases remaining between them. The germline V gene encodes CDR1 LGHDT and CDR2 YNNKEL (reference sequence). The CDR3 is 13 residues long. CDR3 DNA: TGTGCCAGCACCCACCCGAAAACAGATACGCAGTATTTT. Its protein product is CASTHPKTDTQYF.